This T cell receptor (beta chain) was captured by sequencing in a study of spatial heterogeneity in lung cancer. About the research overall: A strong correlation was found between TCR transcript counts in tumor regions and a T cell module score derived from matched bulk RNA-seq. Study results and caveats: How many expanded intratumoral alpha and beta TCRs were present tracked the tumor mutation count, which was a count of nonsynonymous mutations.

This clonotype was seen at least ten times. The antigen is not known. One entry per CDR3 protein, called by TCRdb with MiXCR from the 5' RACE reads. The data hold approximately 9,400 distinct CDR3 sequences, with 12% observed a single time. The CDR3 sequence is 16 residues long. Germline V gives CDR1 MNHEY, CDR2 SVGEGT. V lost 6 bases and J lost 7, with 19 bases in between. Time point denoted: sample taken at primary tumor resection. Donation came from some 72 patients with untreated early-stage non-small cell lung cancer. V usage is TRBV6-2 or TRBV6-3 and J usage is TRBJ1-6, with D hard to call. The specimen comprised lung tumor tissue, sampled at surgery. This TCR was recovered from a female donor with early-stage non-small cell lung cancer. The CDR3 nucleotides are TGTGCCAGCAGCCACCATCGGAGGGCTACCAATTCACCCCTCCACTTT. It is translated as CASSHHRRATNSPLHF.